The rows below give T cell receptor beta chains drawn from one sample of a study of human thymus T cells. Assay: immunoSEQ multiplex PCR; the TCRdb copy retains only in-frame clones and omits some. The sample consists of tens of thousands of clones, around 95% of them appearing once. Sequenced sample: thymus tissue. These receptors all stem from a girl under three years old with a congenital heart defect but otherwise immunologically healthy. Both conserved end residues are part of each CDR3. Each record gives: V gene, J gene, CDR3 protein.

v_gene: TRBV5-1
j_gene: TRBJ2-7
CDR3aa: CASRPSGTGFYEQYF

v_gene: TRBV7-6
j_gene: TRBJ2-2
CDR3aa: CASSLRSGSTGELFF

v_gene: TRBV16
j_gene: TRBJ2-3
CDR3aa: CASSQSGLAGRKADTQYF

v_gene: TRBV15
j_gene: TRBJ2-7
CDR3aa: CATSTAAGSGAQYF

v_gene: TRBV7-9
j_gene: TRBJ1-2
CDR3aa: CASSLYWDGYTF

v_gene: TRBV19
j_gene: TRBJ2-6
CDR3aa: CASSIKGQGVKGANVLTF

v_gene: TRBV10-3
j_gene: TRBJ1-5
CDR3aa: CAISDPGQGESQPQHF

v_gene: TRBV5-1
j_gene: TRBJ2-1
CDR3aa: CASRFTSGRTYNEQFF

v_gene: TRBV5-1
j_gene: TRBJ2-7
CDR3aa: CASSPVWTRNYEQYF

v_gene: TRBV5-8
j_gene: TRBJ2-2
CDR3aa: CASSSWTSGGTNTGELFF

v_gene: TRBV7-7
j_gene: TRBJ2-2
CDR3aa: CASSSREWAGELFF

v_gene: TRBV15
j_gene: TRBJ2-1
CDR3aa: CATNGQGAYNEQFF

v_gene: TRBV27
j_gene: TRBJ1-2
CDR3aa: CASSLSRAGGGRGYTF

v_gene: TRBV7-9
j_gene: TRBJ2-7
CDR3aa: CASGDGNSSYEQYF

v_gene: TRBV7-2
j_gene: TRBJ1-4
CDR3aa: CASSPDRGNEKLFF